This T cell receptor (beta chain) was sequenced in a study of T cells expressing NK-cell markers. The CDR3 runs to 14 residues. Germline CDR1 reads SGHRS; CDR2 reads YFSETQ. Synthesis of TCR beta cDNA relied on 5'RACE template switching carrying UMIs. TCRdb reanalyzed the 5' RACE reads, giving one entry per CDR3 protein sequence and no DNA. Its table lists roughly 300,000 distinct CDR3 sequences. The sample comprised blood T cells: a sorted CD56 or NKG2C T cell subset, CD4+ or CD8+ T cells, or bulk PBMC T cells (not recorded which). The chain employs TRBV5-1 and TRBJ2-3; the TCRdb call, TRBD2, lacks DNA for checking. This TCR derives from a woman between 18 and 70 years old in good health. CDR3: CASSLPEGTDTQYF.